One T cell receptor (beta chain) is described in this entry. The source of the sample is a study of shared T cell receptors in the human thymus. J was trimmed by 0 bases and V by 3 bases; bases with no gene match: 5. The CDR3 contains 17 residues. The germline V gene encodes CDR1 LGHNA and CDR2 YSLEER. Clones were sequenced by immunoSEQ multiplex PCR, and TCRdb holds only the in-frame ones, with some missing. The sample includes approximately 490,000 clones, approximately 80% of them seen just once. The same sample was also used in a study of human thymus T cells. From that second work: Serving as donors were healthy Finnish infants, each of whom was having open corrective surgery for congenital heart defects. The study used thymus tissue resected during corrective heart surgery. Gene usage for V and J segments appeared biased in thymic and blood repertoires. A high degree of thymic repertoire overlap among unrelated individuals was reported in related research.

This clonotype was sampled from a boy younger than two with a congenital heart defect. Sequencing used thymocytes. V gene TRBV4-3 combines with J gene TRBJ2-2, with 9 bases identical to TRBD2. CDR3 sequence (DNA): TGCGCCAGCAGCCAGGAGGGACTAGCTACGAACACCGGGGAGCTGTTTTTT. Its protein is CASSQEGLATNTGELFF.